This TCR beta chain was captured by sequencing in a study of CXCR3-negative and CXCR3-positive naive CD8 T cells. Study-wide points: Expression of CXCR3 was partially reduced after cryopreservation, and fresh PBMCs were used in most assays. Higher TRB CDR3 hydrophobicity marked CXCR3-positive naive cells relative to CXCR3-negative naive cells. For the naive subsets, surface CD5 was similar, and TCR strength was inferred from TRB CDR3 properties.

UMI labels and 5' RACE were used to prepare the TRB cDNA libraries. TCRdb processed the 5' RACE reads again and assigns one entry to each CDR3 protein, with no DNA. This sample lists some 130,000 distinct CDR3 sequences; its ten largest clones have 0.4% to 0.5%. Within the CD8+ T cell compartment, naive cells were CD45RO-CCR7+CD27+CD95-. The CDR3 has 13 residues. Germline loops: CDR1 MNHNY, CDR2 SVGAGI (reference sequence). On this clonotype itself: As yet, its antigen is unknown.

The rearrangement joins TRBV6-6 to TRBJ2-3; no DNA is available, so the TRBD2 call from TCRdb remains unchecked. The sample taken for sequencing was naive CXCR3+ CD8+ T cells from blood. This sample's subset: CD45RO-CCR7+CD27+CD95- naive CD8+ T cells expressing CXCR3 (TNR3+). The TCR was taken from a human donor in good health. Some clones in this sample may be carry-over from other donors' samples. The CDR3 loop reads CASSDVGEGTQYF.